Following are 25 T cell receptor beta chains from one sample sequenced in a study of neurological immune-mediated disorders. TCRdb re-called the 5' RACE reads with MiXCR, one entry per CDR3 protein. The table records 30,000 to 45,000 distinct CDR3 sequences, about 9.9% of them present only once. The sequenced sample was CD4+ T cells from blood. The receptors come from a woman under 40 with HTLV-1-associated myelopathy (HAM/TSP).

This clonotype came up many times. The V gene is TRBV20-1, the J gene TRBJ2-2; D is unclear. The CDR3 runs to 12 residues. The germline gives CDR1 DFQATT, CDR2 SNEGSKA (reference sequence). Trimming stripped 4 bases from V and 4 bases from J, with 7 bases between. CDR3 loop: CSATEPTGELFF. The CDR3 DNA reads TGCAGTGCTACGGAGCCCACCGGGGAGCTGTTTTTT.

As concerns this clonotype: A junction end diverges from the germline sequence, so it may reflect a read error. Here the CDR3 reads CSARGGQWGTWELFF. The CDR3 nucleotides are TGCAGTGCTAGAGGGGGCCAGTGGGGCACCTGGGAGCTGTTTTTT. This chain joins TRBV20-1 and TRBJ2-2; tentative D call: TRBD1 (5 bases). Germline values: CDR1 DFQATT, CDR2 SNEGSKA (reference sequence). This CDR3 region has 15 residues.

The sample holds many counts of this clonotype. The J gene is TRBJ2-2, the V gene TRBV20-1, with D perhaps TRBD1 or TRBD2 (5 bases each). With 1 base removed from V and 2 bases from J, the gap between germline ends came to 14 bases. Germline-derived CDR1 and CDR2 are DFQATT and SNEGSKA (reference sequence). The CDR3 covers 16 residues. Written as DNA, the CDR3 is TGCAGTGCTAGAGCCTCAGGGACCCTAAACACCGGGGAGCTGTTTTTT. It codes for CSARASGTLNTGELFF.

This clonotype was counted at least ten times. The V call is TRBV5-6, the J call TRBJ1-6, with 10 nucleotides matching TRBD1. Germline V lookup: CDR1 SGHDT, CDR2 YYEEEE. There are 15 residues in the CDR3. Germline trimming cut 0 bases from V and 7 bases from J; bases unmatched to any gene: 1. The CDR3 DNA reads TGTGCCAGCAGCTTGGGGACAGGGGGGAATTCACCCCTCCACTTT. Its translation is CASSLGTGGNSPLHF.

The chain is built from TRBV18 and TRBJ1-5, with D possibly matching TRBD1 (6 bases). Germline V gene lookup returns CDR1 KGHSH and CDR2 LQKENI. Trimming left V 0 bases short and J 5 bases short, with 11 bases between. This CDR3 is built from 15 residues. CDR3 coding DNA: TGTGCCAGCTCACCACCGGGGGGCAGTCATCAGCCCCAGCATTTT. Protein product: CASSPPGGSHQPQHF. The entire variable domain, with the rest obtained from reference TRBV18 and TRBJ1-5, is as follows: NAGVMQNPRHLVRRRGQEARLRCSPMKGHSHVYWYRQLPEEGLKFMVYLQKENIIDESGMPKERFSAEFPKEGPSILRIQQVVRGDSAAYFCASSPPGGSHQPQHFGDGTRLSIL.

This clonotype was detected a few times. V and J are TRBV6-5 and TRBJ2-7, with 7 bases aligning to TRBD1. The germline CDR1 and CDR2 sequences are MNHEY and SVGAGI. V was pared by 0 bases and J by 4 bases, with 9 bases of the junction left unmatched. The CDR3 runs 16 residues. The CDR3 region is CASSYSKVGGLYEQYF. In DNA, the CDR3 is TGTGCCAGCAGTTACTCGAAAGTAGGGGGCCTGTACGAGCAGTACTTC.

This clonotype was counted many times. The chain recombines TRBV20-1 with TRBJ2-2; the D gene is possibly TRBD1 (6 bases). The V end lost 2 bases, the J end lost 1 base, and 8 bases lay between the germline ends. There are 14 residues in the CDR3. The germline gives CDR1 DFQATT, CDR2 SNEGSKA (reference sequence). As DNA, the CDR3 is TGCAGTGCTAGAAGCAGGGGGAACACCGGGGAGCTGTTTTTT. It encodes CSARSRGNTGELFF.

This clonotype was observed many times. The CDR3 protein is CASSRLDSSTEAFF. CDR3 sequence (DNA): TGTGCCAGCAGCCGCCTGGACAGTTCCACTGAAGCTTTCTTT. The V and J genes are TRBV3-1 and TRBJ1-1, with D perhaps TRBD1 (6 bases). The CDR3 is made up of 14 amino acids. Germline CDR1 and CDR2: LGHDT and YNNKEL (reference sequence). V was cut by 4 bases and J by 4 bases, with 13 bases left in between.

This clonotype has at least ten counts. The gene calls are TRBV12-3 or TRBV12-4 and TRBJ2-2; 10 nucleotides align to TRBD2. This CDR3 has 15 residues. With 5 bases clipped from V and 7 bases from J, the junction kept 7 bases outside the gene matches. CDR3 region: CASSRSGGAYGELFF. CDR3 nucleotides: TGTGCCAGCAGTCGGAGCGGGGGGGCCTACGGGGAGCTGTTTTTT.

This clonotype was counted ten times or more. At one of its ends the junction is not consistent with the germline gene, which may arise from a read error. V usage is TRBV7-7 and J usage is TRBJ2-3, with 10 positions matching TRBD2. CDR3 length: 14 residues. Per germline, CDR1 SSHAT and CDR2 FNYEAQ (reference sequence). DNA for the CDR3: TGTGCCAGCAGCCTAGCGGGGGCGGGGGATACGCAGTATTTT. Its translation: CASSLAGAGDTQYF.

This clonotype was seen repeatedly, ten times or more. The rearrangement joins TRBV19 to TRBJ1-5; 7 bases map to TRBD1. Germline values: CDR1 LNHDA, CDR2 SQIVND (reference sequence). The CDR3 length is 20 residues. Losses at the gene ends were 5 bases for V and 0 bases for J; bases not matched to a gene: 19. CDR3 region: CASSSPPRDREPYSNQPQHF. CDR3 nucleotides: TGTGCCAGTAGTTCCCCCCCCCGAGACAGGGAACCCTATAGCAATCAGCCCCAGCATTTT.

This clonotype was observed at least ten times. The chain couples TRBV10-3 to TRBJ1-2; 7 bases are shared with TRBD1. The CDR3 runs 16 residues. CDR1 ENHRY and CDR2 SYGVKD come from the germline V gene. V was clipped by 1 base and J by 6 bases; unmatched bases: 11. In DNA form, the CDR3 reads TGTGCCATCAGTGAGTTCCCTCGACAGGGCAGGGATGGCTACACCTTC. This codes for CAISEFPRQGRDGYTF.

This clonotype was found many times. The chain joins TRBV20-1 to TRBJ1-5; TRBD1 is a possible D gene (5 bases). CDR3 length equals 13 residues. CDR1 is DFQATT and CDR2 is SNEGSKA in the germline V gene (reference sequence). Trimming shortened V by 5 bases and J by 4 bases, and 12 bases separated the two germline ends. CDR3 nucleotide sequence: TGCAGTGCTGCTCCAGGGATAAATCAGCCCCAGCATTTT. Residues: CSAAPGINQPQHF.

This clonotype was found many times. The rearrangement uses TRBV7-9 and TRBJ2-5; 9 nucleotides line up with TRBD1. Germline lookup yields CDR1 SEHNR and CDR2 FQNEAQ (reference sequence). The CDR3 is 15 amino acids. The V and J ends lost 5 bases and 0 bases, in that order; junction bases with no gene match: 4. The CDR3 DNA reads TGTGCCAGCAGCCAGGGACAGGGCTACCAAGAGACCCAGTACTTC. This gives the protein CASSQGQGYQETQYF.

Ten or more counts support this clonotype. The chain combines TRBV6-5 with TRBJ2-3, with 9 nucleotides matching TRBD1. Trimming cost V 6 bases and J 5 bases; bases outside gene matches: 6. Germline V gives CDR1 MNHEY, CDR2 SVGAGI. The CDR3 has 14 residues. CDR3 region: CASRGQGNGDTQYF. The CDR3 coding sequence is TGTGCCAGCAGGGGACAGGGAAATGGAGATACGCAGTATTTT.

In its sample, this clonotype was seen many times. CDR3 DNA sequence: TGTGCCACCAAAAGCGGAGAAGACCCGATGGCCGGGGAGCTGTTTTTT. It yields the protein CATKSGEDPMAGELFF. V gene TRBV24-1 combines with J gene TRBJ2-2; D might be TRBD2 (5 bases). The V and J ends lost 8 bases and 6 bases respectively, with 21 bases between them. This CDR3 has 16 amino acids. Germline values: CDR1 KGHDR, CDR2 SFDVKD.

This clonotype was recorded at least ten times. The rearrangement links TRBV10-3 to TRBJ2-2; 9 bases match TRBD2. Germline V gene lookup returns CDR1 ENHRY and CDR2 SYGVKD. The CDR3 runs 15 residues. V gave up 3 bases and J gave up 7 bases; unmatched junction bases: 6. The CDR3, as DNA: TGTGCCATCAGTGAACGGGGACTAGCTGGCGGGGAGCTGTTTTTT. The encoded protein is CAISERGLAGGELFF.

This clonotype has at least ten counts. V gene TRBV27 combines with J gene TRBJ1-5; TRBD1 matches at 8 bases. The CDR3 is 16 residues long. Germline CDR1 MNHEY, CDR2 SMNVEV (reference sequence). V dropped 5 bases and J dropped 2; count of bases not matched to a gene: 8. The CDR3 protein is CASSQIQGAGNQPQHF. The CDR3 DNA reads as TGTGCCAGCAGTCAGATTCAGGGGGCTGGCAATCAGCCCCAGCATTTT.

This clonotype occurred many times. This rearrangement joins TRBV20-1 to TRBJ2-7; 10 bases map to TRBD1. CDR3 length: 12 residues. With V trimmed by 6 bases and J by 4 bases, 3 bases remained unmatched. The germline gives CDR1 DFQATT, CDR2 SNEGSKA (reference sequence). This CDR3 reads CSAGDRGYEQYF. The CDR3 DNA sequence: TGCAGTGCCGGGGACAGGGGTTACGAGCAGTACTTC.

At least ten counts were recorded for this clonotype. CDR3 in DNA: TGCAGTGCCTACCTAGGGGGCACTGAAGCTTTCTTT. Protein product: CSAYLGGTEAFF. The rearrangement links TRBV20-1 to TRBJ1-1, with D maybe TRBD1 (6 bases). The CDR3 runs to 12 residues. CDR1 and CDR2 from the germline V gene are DFQATT and SNEGSKA (reference sequence). Trimming left V 6 bases short and J 4 bases short, with 12 bases between.

This clonotype came up many times. The V call is TRBV7-2, the J call TRBJ2-7, with 9 bases that match TRBD2. CDR1 is SGHTA and CDR2 is FQGNSA in the germline V gene. CDR3 length: 17 amino acids. The J segment lost 0 bases and the V segment lost 7 bases, leaving 13 bases of the junction unmatched. Here the CDR3 DNA reads TGTGCCAGCACCCTCACTAGCGGGCTGACATTCTCCTACGAGCAGTACTTC. Its protein product is CASTLTSGLTFSYEQYF.

Details on this clonotype: Germline and junction disagree at one end, which may indicate a read error. This CDR3 reads CATSRVGGQGNQTQHF. The CDR3, as DNA: TGTGCCACCAGCAGAGTTGGGGGACAGGGAAATCAGACCCAGCATTTT. The chain is built from TRBV15 and TRBJ1-5, with 9 nucleotides matching TRBD1. The length of the CDR3 is 16 residues. The germline CDR1 and CDR2 sequences are LNHNV and YYDKDF (reference sequence).

This clonotype has ten or more counts. The chain is built from TRBV5-1 and TRBJ1-4, with D unresolved. CDR1 and CDR2 from the germline V gene are SGHRS and YFSETQ. This CDR3 is built from 13 residues. Trimming shortened V by 5 bases and J by 4 bases, and 9 bases separated the two germline ends. The DNA of the CDR3 is TGCGCCAGCAGTCTCGGATTTAATGAAAAACTGTTTTTT. Protein product: CASSLGFNEKLFF. The variable domain in full, with the rest retrieved from reference TRBV5-1 and TRBJ1-4, is KAGVTQTPRYLIKTRGQQVTLSCSPISGHRSVSWYQQTPGQGLQFLFEYFSETQRNKGNFPGRFSGRQFSNSRSEMNVSTLELGDSALYLCASSLGFNEKLFFGSGTQLSVL.

This clonotype has ten or more counts. This chain uses TRBV7-2 with TRBJ1-1; 9 bases fit TRBD1. Germline trimming cut 4 bases from V and 5 bases from J; bases unmatched to any gene: 2. The CDR3 runs 13 residues. From germline, CDR1 is SGHTA and CDR2 FQGNSA. CDR3 region: CASSSGQGTEAFF. The CDR3 bases are TGTGCCAGCAGCTCGGGACAGGGTACTGAAGCTTTCTTT.

This clonotype occurred many times. The CDR3 nucleotides read TGCAGCGTTGCCCGGGACAGGCAATACAATGAGCAGTTCTTC. It specifies CSVARDRQYNEQFF. The chain combines TRBV29-1 with TRBJ2-1; 8 positions agree with TRBD1. The ends lost 4 bases at V and 4 bases at J; junction bases unmatched: 6. The CDR3 covers 14 residues. Germline V gives CDR1 SQVTM, CDR2 ANQGSEA.